Following are 27 T cell receptor beta chains from one sample sequenced in a study of neurological immune-mediated disorders. TCRdb re-called the 5' RACE reads with MiXCR, one entry per CDR3 protein. The sample records just over 95,000 distinct CDR3 sequences, roughly 3.5% being singletons. Sequenced material: PBMCs. The origin of the receptors is a woman under 30 with multiple sclerosis.

This clonotype was seen only a few times. The chain joins TRBV4-3 to TRBJ2-6; 11 nucleotides line up with TRBD1. The CDR3 is 17 residues long. Germline values: CDR1 LGHNA, CDR2 YSLEER. With V trimmed by 3 bases and J by 2 bases, 3 bases remained unmatched. In DNA form, the CDR3 reads TGCGCCAGCAGCCAGGACAGGGGGCGAGCTGGGGCCAACGTCCTGACTTTC. This gives the protein CASSQDRGRAGANVLTF.

About this clonotype itself: Given a much more abundant clone one base away, this may be a read error. The chain carries TRBV11-2 and TRBJ2-3; D is ambiguous. The CDR3 is made up of 15 amino acids. Germline V gene lookup returns CDR1 SGHAT and CDR2 FQNNGV. Trimming took off 3 bases at V and 5 bases at J, with 15 bases between the two ends. CDR3 in amino acids: CASSFGPGGEDTQYF. The CDR3 coding sequence is TGTGCCAGCAGCTTTGGGCCCGGTGGGGAAGATACGCAGTATTTT.

This clonotype showed up many times. This chain joins TRBV12-3 or TRBV12-4 and TRBJ1-5; D is perhaps TRBD1 (6 bases). V was cut by 6 bases and J by 7 bases, with 10 bases left in between. The CDR3 is 12 amino acids. CDR3 amino acids: CASSWGRQPQHF. As DNA, the CDR3 is TGTGCCAGCAGCTGGGGGCGACAGCCCCAGCATTTT.

Ten or more counts support this clonotype. J is TRBJ2-1 and V is TRBV12-3 or TRBV12-4, with a weak D call TRBD2 (6 bases). This CDR3 region has 13 residues. V lost 5 bases and J 8 bases, leaving 13 bases between the germline ends. DNA for the CDR3: TGTGCCAGCAGTCCAGGGCCGGGGGATGAGCAGTTCTTC. Translation gives CASSPGPGDEQFF.

This clonotype has at least ten counts. The chain couples TRBV7-2 to TRBJ2-7; D uncertain. V was cut by 5 bases and J by 2 bases, with 16 bases left in between. CDR3 length: 15 residues. The germline CDR1 and CDR2 sequences are SGHTA and FQGNSA. CDR3: CASSRPYGSAYEQYF. DNA of the CDR3: TGTGCCAGCAGCCGGCCCTATGGCTCAGCCTACGAGCAGTACTTC.

The table lists this clonotype with many counts. The chain recombines TRBV12-3 or TRBV12-4 with TRBJ2-6, with D perhaps assigned TRBD1 or TRBD2 (5 bases each). This CDR3 is 16 amino acids long. The ends were cut back, 5 bases at V and 4 bases at J, with 15 bases in the middle. The CDR3 nucleotides read TGTGCCAGCAGTATCCACGCAGGGACGGGGGCCAACGTCCTGACTTTC. Protein: CASSIHAGTGANVLTF.

This clonotype was seen ten or more times. This rearrangement joins TRBV7-9 to TRBJ1-5; no reliable D call. Trimming stripped 3 bases from V and 0 bases from J, with 6 bases between. Per germline, CDR1 SEHNR and CDR2 FQNEAQ (reference sequence). The CDR3 sequence is 14 residues long. DNA for the CDR3: TGTGCCAGCAGCTTTCTGGGTAGCAATCAGCCCCAGCATTTT. Residues: CASSFLGSNQPQHF.

This clonotype was seen repeatedly, ten times or more. The chain uses TRBV5-1 and TRBJ2-3, with D perhaps matching TRBD2 (6 bases). Trimming left V 4 bases short and J 2 bases short, with 14 bases between. CDR3 length: 15 residues. Looked up from germline, CDR1 is SGHRS and CDR2 is YFSETQ. The CDR3 nucleotides read TGCGCCAGCAGCGTCGGTAGCGGCCACACAGATACGCAGTATTTT. Its protein product is CASSVGSGHTDTQYF.

This clonotype was recorded many times. The rearrangement uses TRBV5-1 and TRBJ2-5, with D possibly matching TRBD1 (6 bases). The length of the CDR3 is 14 residues. Germline values: CDR1 SGHRS, CDR2 YFSETQ. Trimming pared 8 bases from V and 1 base from J, leaving 15 bases between. Written as DNA, the CDR3 is TGCGCCAGTAAACGACAGGACCTCCAAGAGACCCAGTACTTC. Translated, it gives CASKRQDLQETQYF.

In its sample, this clonotype was seen a few times. A read error may be the cause here, since a much bigger clone is one base away. The rearrangement joins TRBV9 to TRBJ1-1; D not certain. This CDR3 region has 13 residues. Germline V gives CDR1 SGDLS, CDR2 YYNGEE. V was clipped by 1 base and J by 5 bases, with 9 bases between them. The CDR3 reads CASSVKGGTEAFF. The CDR3 DNA follows: TGTGCCAGCAGCGTAAAGGGAGGGACTGAAGCTTTCTTT.

This clonotype occurred many times. This chain connects TRBV6-6 to TRBJ1-3, with D possibly being TRBD1 (5 bases). Germline CDR1 is MNHNY and CDR2 is SVGAGI (reference sequence). Trimming removed 7 bases from V and 0 bases from J, with 13 bases in between. The CDR3 covers 15 residues. Written as DNA, the CDR3 is TGTGCCAGCAACAAGGGGTATTTCTCTGGAAACACCATATATTTT. Translating it yields CASNKGYFSGNTIYF.

This clonotype has ten or more counts. The V and J genes are TRBV20-1 and TRBJ2-7; perhaps TRBD1 as D (5 bases). CDR1 DFQATT and CDR2 SNEGSKA come from the germline V gene (reference sequence). The CDR3 contains 14 residues. V was cut by 5 bases and J by 5 bases, with 19 bases left in between. CDR3 residues: CSAPGSRDVDEQYF. In DNA form, the CDR3 reads TGCAGTGCTCCCGGCTCCAGGGATGTTGACGAGCAGTACTTC.

This clonotype was observed a few times. Here the CDR3 reads CASSGETANYGYTF. The CDR3 DNA is TGTGCCAGCAGCGGAGAGACAGCTAACTATGGCTACACCTTC. The chain joins TRBV5-5 to TRBJ1-2; D is possibly TRBD1 (5 bases). CDR3 length: 14 amino acids. V was shortened by 4 bases and J by 0 bases, with 10 bases between the two germline ends. CDR1 SGHKS and CDR2 YYEKEE come from the germline V gene (reference sequence).

Many counts were recorded for this clonotype. The chain couples TRBV6-1 to TRBJ2-1, with unresolved D. Germline V gene lookup returns CDR1 MNHNS and CDR2 SASEGT. The CDR3 spans 15 residues. Trimming took off 4 bases at V and 0 bases at J, with 10 bases between the two ends. The CDR3 coding sequence is TGTGCCAGCAGTGCGGCAGAAAGCTCCTACAATGAGCAGTTCTTC. It yields the protein CASSAAESSYNEQFF.

In this sample, this clonotype turned up a few times. The rearrangement joins TRBV6-2 or TRBV6-3 to TRBJ2-1; TRBD2 agrees at 10 bases. The CDR3 runs 15 residues. The germline V gene has CDR1 MNHEY and CDR2 SVGEGT. Trimming at V came to 6 bases and at J to 4 bases, leaving 6 bases not matched to a gene. The CDR3 loop reads CASRPSGRGYNEQFF. For the CDR3, the DNA is TGTGCCAGCAGACCCAGCGGGAGGGGTTACAATGAGCAGTTCTTC.

This clonotype was counted many times. This chain links TRBV10-3 with TRBJ1-5, with D tentatively TRBD1 (5 bases). V lost 3 bases to trimming and J lost 5 bases, with 14 bases between them. This CDR3 has 15 amino acids. CDR1 is ENHRY and CDR2 is SYGVKD in the germline V gene. The CDR3, as DNA: TGTGCCATCAGTGATTTATCAGGGTCCCATCAGCCCCAGCATTTT. This translates into CAISDLSGSHQPQHF.

V gene TRBV6-1 combines with J gene TRBJ2-1, with 8 nucleotides matching TRBD2. CDR3 length: 15 amino acids. Germline loops: CDR1 MNHNS, CDR2 SASEGT. The V and J ends lost 4 bases and 11 bases, in that order; junction bases with no gene match: 13. In nucleotides, the CDR3 is TGTGCCAGCAGTGGGATAGCGGGGCAGTCGTCGCAGCAGTTCTTC. Encoded protein: CASSGIAGQSSQQFF.

This clonotype has ten or more counts. This chain links TRBV20-1 with TRBJ2-3, with 7 bases fitting TRBD2. In germline, CDR1 is DFQATT, CDR2 SNEGSKA (reference sequence). CDR3 length: 15 residues. V gave up 0 bases and J gave up 1 base; unmatched junction bases: 4. DNA of the CDR3: TGCAGTGCTAGAGATGCGGGGGAAGGCACAGATACGCAGTATTTT. Translating it yields CSARDAGEGTDTQYF.

At least ten counts were recorded for this clonotype. This chain links TRBV20-1 with TRBJ2-3; 8 bases map to TRBD2. CDR3 length equals 16 residues. The V gene's germline CDR1 is DFQATT and CDR2 SNEGSKA (reference sequence). J gave up 1 base and V 6 bases, and 12 bases lay outside the gene matches. The CDR3 reads CSALERVSGGTDTQYF. CDR3 nucleotide sequence: TGCAGTGCACTCGAACGCGTTAGCGGGGGCACAGATACGCAGTATTTT.

This clonotype was observed at least ten times. The V gene is TRBV19, the J gene TRBJ2-3, with 8 bases fitting TRBD1. V shed 4 bases, J shed 1 base, and the junction held 4 bases outside the gene matches. There are 15 residues in the CDR3. CDR1 and CDR2 from the germline V gene are LNHDA and SQIVND (reference sequence). The CDR3 spells CASSTSTGGTDTQYF. In DNA, the CDR3 is TGTGCCAGTAGTACCTCGACAGGGGGCACAGATACGCAGTATTTT.

In its sample, this clonotype was seen many times. The chain joins TRBV6-5 to TRBJ2-3, with a tentative D call TRBD1 (6 bases). Germline V gene data show CDR1 as MNHEY and CDR2 as SVGAGI. V lost 2 bases and J 0 bases, leaving 9 bases between the germline ends. The CDR3 is made up of 15 amino acids. In DNA form, the CDR3 reads TGTGCCAGCAGTTACCAGGGGTCGAGCACAGATACGCAGTATTTT. Translation: CASSYQGSSTDTQYF.

This clonotype appeared many times. The chain employs TRBV7-9 and TRBJ2-7, with D perhaps matching TRBD2 (6 bases). CDR1 is SEHNR, CDR2 FQNEAQ, per germline (reference sequence). The CDR3 totals 15 residues. V lost 4 bases and J 1 base, leaving 14 bases between the germline ends. The CDR3, as DNA: TGTGCCAGCAGCTCTTCGGACTACCCGTCCTACGAGCAGTACTTC. As protein: CASSSSDYPSYEQYF.

This clonotype was seen ten or more times. V usage is TRBV15 and J usage is TRBJ2-3; D is possibly TRBD1 or TRBD2 (6 bases each). The CDR3 loop spans 15 amino acids. Germline V gene data show CDR1 as LNHNV and CDR2 as YYDKDF (reference sequence). V was clipped by 2 bases and J by 8 bases, with 17 bases between them. CDR3 bases: TGTGCCACCAGCAGAAATAGAGGGGGGCTGGGTACGCAGTATTTT. It yields the protein CATSRNRGGLGTQYF. Supplemented by reference TRBV15 and TRBJ2-3, the full variable domain reads DAMVIQNPRYQVTQFGKPVTLSCSQTLNHNVMYWYQQKSSQAPKLLFHYYDKDFNNEADTPDNFQSRRPNTSFCFLDIRSPGLGDTAMYLCATSRNRGGLGTQYFGPGTRLTVL.

This clonotype occurred many times. The chain joins TRBV20-1 to TRBJ1-5; 10 positions match TRBD1. Germline lookup yields CDR1 DFQATT and CDR2 SNEGSKA (reference sequence). V was clipped by 4 bases and J by 6 bases; unmatched bases: 9. The CDR3 totals 15 residues. In DNA, the CDR3 is TGCAGTGCTATACCTGGGACAGGGGATAGTCAGCCCCAGCATTTT. Its protein product is CSAIPGTGDSQPQHF.

This clonotype was seen a handful of times. The V gene is TRBV5-4, the J gene TRBJ2-2, with TRBD1 identical over 7 bases. Germline-derived CDR1 and CDR2 are SGHNT and YYREEE (reference sequence). Losses at the gene ends were 4 bases for V and 7 bases for J; bases not matched to a gene: 10. There are 15 residues in the CDR3. The DNA for the CDR3 is TGTGCCAGCAGCCCCCGACAGGGACGGGGCGGGGAGCTGTTTTTT. The encoded protein is CASSPRQGRGGELFF.

This clonotype was seen repeatedly, ten times or more. The CDR3 DNA reads as TGTGCCAGCAGCCAAGATGATAGGACAGATACGCAGTATTTT. The encoded protein is CASSQDDRTDTQYF. The chain recombines TRBV3-1 with TRBJ2-3; D is unclear. Germline CDR1 is LGHDT and CDR2 is YNNKEL (reference sequence). V lost 0 bases, J lost 3 bases, and 7 bases lay in between. The CDR3 sequence is 14 residues long.

This clonotype was detected many times. This chain joins TRBV20-1 and TRBJ2-3, with 7 positions matching TRBD1. This CDR3 is 13 amino acids long. In germline, CDR1 is DFQATT, CDR2 SNEGSKA (reference sequence). Trimming took 5 bases from V and 4 from J; bases not matched to a gene: 6. The CDR3 sequence: CSARDSGADTQYF. In DNA form, the CDR3 reads TGCAGTGCTCGGGACAGTGGAGCAGATACGCAGTATTTT.